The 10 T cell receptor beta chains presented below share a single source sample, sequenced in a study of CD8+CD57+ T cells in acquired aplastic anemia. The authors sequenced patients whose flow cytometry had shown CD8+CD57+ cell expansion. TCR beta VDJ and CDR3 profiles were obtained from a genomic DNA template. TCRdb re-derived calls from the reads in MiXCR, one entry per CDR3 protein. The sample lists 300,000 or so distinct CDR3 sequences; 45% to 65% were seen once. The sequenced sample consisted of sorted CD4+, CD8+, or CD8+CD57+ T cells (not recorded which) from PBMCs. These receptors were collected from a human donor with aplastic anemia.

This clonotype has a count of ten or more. The CDR3 sequence: CSVGRGPGRLNTGELFF. Here the CDR3 DNA reads TGCAGCGTTGGTAGGGGGCCCGGGAGATTGAACACCGGGGAGCTGTTTTTT. The chain is built from TRBV29-1 and TRBJ2-2, with a possible D match to TRBD1 (7 bases). CDR3 length: 17 residues. In germline, CDR1 is SQVTM, CDR2 ANQGSEA. Between the trimmed V and J ends, which lost 4 bases and 1 base, there was a span of 19 bases.

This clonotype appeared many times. CDR3 loop: CASSAWTGTNYGYTF. DNA of the CDR3: TGTGCCAGCAGCGCCTGGACAGGGACGAACTATGGCTACACCTTC. The chain employs TRBV7-8 and TRBJ1-2, with 8 bases that match TRBD1. Trimming cost V 5 bases and J 2 bases; bases outside gene matches: 7. CDR1 SGHVS and CDR2 FQNEAQ come from the germline V gene. This CDR3 has 15 residues.

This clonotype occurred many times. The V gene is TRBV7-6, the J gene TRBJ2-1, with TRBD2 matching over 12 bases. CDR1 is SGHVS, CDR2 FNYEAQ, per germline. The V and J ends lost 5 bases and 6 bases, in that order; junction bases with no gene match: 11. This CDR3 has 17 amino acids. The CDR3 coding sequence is TGTGCCAGCAGCATCAGTCTAGCGGGGGGGCCGAGCAATGAGCAGTTCTTC. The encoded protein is CASSISLAGGPSNEQFF. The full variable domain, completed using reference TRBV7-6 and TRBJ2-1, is GAGVSQSPRYKVTKRGQDVALRCDPISGHVSLYWYRQALGQGPEFLTYFNYEAQQDKSGLPNDRFSAERPEGSISTLTIQRTEQRDSAMYRCASSISLAGGPSNEQFFGPGTRLTVL.

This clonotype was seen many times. The CDR3 loop is CASRGQGLYQETQYF. Here the CDR3 DNA reads TGTGCCAGCAGGGGACAGGGGCTGTACCAAGAGACCCAGTACTTC. The chain recombines TRBV6-5 with TRBJ2-5, with TRBD1 matching over 10 bases. The CDR3 is 15 residues long. V gave up 6 bases and J gave up 0 bases; unmatched junction bases: 4. Germline V lookup: CDR1 MNHEY, CDR2 SVGAGI.

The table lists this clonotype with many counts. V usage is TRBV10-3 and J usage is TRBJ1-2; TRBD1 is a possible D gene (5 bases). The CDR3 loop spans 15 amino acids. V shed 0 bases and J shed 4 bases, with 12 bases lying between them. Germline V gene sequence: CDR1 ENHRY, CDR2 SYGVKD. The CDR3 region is CAISESGDAPYGYTF. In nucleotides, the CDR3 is TGTGCCATCAGTGAGTCGGGGGACGCCCCCTATGGCTACACCTTC.

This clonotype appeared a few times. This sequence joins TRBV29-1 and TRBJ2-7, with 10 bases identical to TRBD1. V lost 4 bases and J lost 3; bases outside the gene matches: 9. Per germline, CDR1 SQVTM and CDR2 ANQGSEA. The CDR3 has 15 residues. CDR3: CSVGDRGLLGYEQYF. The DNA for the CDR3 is TGCAGCGTTGGAGACAGGGGGCTACTTGGCTACGAGCAGTACTTC.

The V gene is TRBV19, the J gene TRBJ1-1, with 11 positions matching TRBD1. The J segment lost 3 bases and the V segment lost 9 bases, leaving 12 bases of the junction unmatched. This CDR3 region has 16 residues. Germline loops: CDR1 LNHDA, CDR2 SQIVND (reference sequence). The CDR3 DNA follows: TGTGCCAGCAGTGCGACCCGGGACAGGGGGTACACTGAAGCTTTCTTT. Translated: CASSATRDRGYTEAFF.

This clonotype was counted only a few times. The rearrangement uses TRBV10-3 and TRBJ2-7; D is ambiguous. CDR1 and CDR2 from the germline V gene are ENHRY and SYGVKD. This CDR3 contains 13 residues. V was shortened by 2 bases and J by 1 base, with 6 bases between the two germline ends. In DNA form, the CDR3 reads TGTGCCATCAGTGAGGGTCTGTCCTACGAGCAGTACTTC. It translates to CAISEGLSYEQYF.

DNA for the CDR3: TGTGCCAGCAGTTACGGGACAGGGGGCGCAGATACGCAGTATTTT. Translating it yields CASSYGTGGADTQYF. This sequence joins TRBV2 and TRBJ2-3; TRBD1 agrees at 12 bases. V lost 5 bases and J lost 4; bases outside the gene matches: 4. The CDR3 covers 15 residues. From germline, CDR1 is SNHLY and CDR2 FYNNEI.

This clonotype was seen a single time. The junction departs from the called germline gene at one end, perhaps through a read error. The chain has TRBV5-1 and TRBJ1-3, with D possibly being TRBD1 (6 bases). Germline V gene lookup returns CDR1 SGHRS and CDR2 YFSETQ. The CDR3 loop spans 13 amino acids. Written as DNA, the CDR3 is TGTGCCAGCAGCCCCGGGGGGCGAAACACCATATATTTT. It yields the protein CASSPGGRNTIYF.